Shown below are 20 T cell receptor beta chains from a single sample sequenced in a study of blood T cell repertoires in COVID-19. Here immunoSEQ multiplex PCR was the method, and the copy in TCRdb shows in-frame clones only, minus some. The sample has about 190,000 clones; roughly 81% are singletons. Sequenced material: peripheral blood. Every receptor here comes from a woman between 70 and 85 years old with active or convalescent COVID-19.

The DNA of the CDR3 is TGTGCCAGTAGTATCCCAGGGTATGAAGCTTTCTTT. Protein sequence: CASSIPGYEAFF. V and J are TRBV19 and TRBJ1-1; D may be TRBD1 (5 bases). CDR3 length: 12 residues. Germline CDR1 is LNHDA and CDR2 is SQIVND (reference sequence). The germline V and J ends were trimmed by 3 bases and 7 bases, with 9 bases remaining between them.

The genes are TRBV28 and TRBJ1-2; D remains ambiguous. V shed 5 bases and J shed 4 bases, with 17 bases lying between them. Germline lookup yields CDR1 MDHEN and CDR2 SYDVKM. This CDR3 region has 15 residues. The CDR3 DNA is TGTGCCAGCAGTATACTCCGAGGGAATTCCTATGGCTACACCTTC. Translating it yields CASSILRGNSYGYTF.

The rearrangement joins TRBV7-3 to TRBJ2-5, with D maybe TRBD1 (5 bases). V dropped 0 bases and J dropped 5 bases, with 7 bases sitting between them. This CDR3 comprises 13 residues. The germline CDR1 and CDR2 sequences are SGHTA and FQGTGA. For the CDR3, the DNA is TGTGCCAGCAGCTTAACAGGGGCCGAGACCCAGTACTTC. Its translation: CASSLTGAETQYF.

This clone was detected a few times. The V call is TRBV25-1, the J call TRBJ1-6, with 10 bases aligning to TRBD1. Germline V gives CDR1 MGHDK, CDR2 SYGVNS. CDR3 length equals 15 residues. Germline trimming cut 5 bases from V and 10 bases from J; bases unmatched to any gene: 8. CDR3 protein: CASSTRDRGVSPLHF. As DNA, the CDR3 is TGTGCCAGCAGTACCCGGGACAGGGGTGTGTCACCCCTCCACTTT.

The chain has TRBV4-1 and TRBJ1-5; perhaps TRBD1 as D (6 bases). This CDR3 region has 17 residues. CDR1 MGHRA and CDR2 YSYEKL come from the germline V gene. The ends were cut back, 1 base at V and 3 bases at J, with 16 bases in the middle. The CDR3 here is CASSQVIGQRNNQPQHF. CDR3 DNA: TGCGCCAGCAGCCAAGTGATTGGACAGAGGAACAATCAGCCCCAGCATTTT.

A single count supports this clone. The chain employs TRBV27 and TRBJ1-5; TRBD1 matches 7 bases. The J segment lost 3 bases and the V segment lost 6 bases, leaving 8 bases of the junction unmatched. Germline values: CDR1 MNHEY, CDR2 SMNVEV (reference sequence). This CDR3 is 15 amino acids long. The CDR3: CASSQADRFNQPQHF. In DNA, the CDR3 is TGTGCCAGCAGCCAGGCGGACAGGTTCAATCAGCCCCAGCATTTT.

This rearrangement joins TRBV14 to TRBJ2-6, with D maybe TRBD2 (5 bases). The V and J ends lost 4 bases and 2 bases respectively, with 21 bases between them. This CDR3 is 19 amino acids long. The germline gives CDR1 SGHDN, CDR2 FVKESK. CDR3 in amino acids: CASSPVFTGKRAGANVLTF. The DNA for the CDR3 is TGTGCCAGCAGCCCGGTCTTCACGGGAAAGAGGGCTGGGGCCAACGTCCTGACTTTC.

This rearrangement joins TRBV3-1 (or the pseudogene TRBV3-2) to TRBJ1-1; TRBD1 aligns across 8 bases. The V segment lost 5 bases and the J segment 4 bases; nucleotides outside the gene matches: 6. Germline CDR1 is LGHDT and CDR2 is YNNKEL (reference sequence). This CDR3 region has 14 residues. CDR3 sequence: CASSGNRGITEAFF. CDR3 nucleotide sequence: TGTGCCAGCAGCGGAAACAGGGGGATCACTGAAGCTTTCTTT.

This rearrangement joins TRBV5-1 to TRBJ2-5; 8 bases align to TRBD2. Germline assignment: CDR1 SGHRS and CDR2 YFSETQ. The CDR3 sequence is 16 residues long. After removal of 0 bases from V and 1 base from J, the junction contained 5 bases not matched to a gene. DNA of the CDR3: TGCGCCAGCAGCTTGGGGCTAGCGGGTGCCCAAGAGACCCAGTACTTC. Its translation: CASSLGLAGAQETQYF.

This chain connects TRBV3-1 (or the pseudogene TRBV3-2) to TRBJ2-1, with D perhaps TRBD2 (7 bases). Deletions cut 0 bases from V and 2 bases from J, with 11 bases between. Germline CDR1 is LGHDT and CDR2 is YNNKEL (reference sequence). The CDR3 totals 16 residues. CDR3 region: CASSQEGGGAYNEQFF. CDR3 nucleotide sequence: TGTGCCAGCAGCCAAGAGGGCGGGGGCGCCTACAATGAGCAGTTCTTC.

This rearrangement joins TRBV5-1 to TRBJ2-7; D is perhaps TRBD1 (6 bases). Germline V CDR1 and CDR2: SGHRS, YFSETQ. V shed 4 bases and J shed 5 bases, with 16 bases lying between them. The CDR3 has 14 residues. DNA for the CDR3: TGCGCCAGCAGCCCCGGGACACCCGCTCACGAGCAGTACTTC. Translating gives CASSPGTPAHEQYF.

The chain joins TRBV3-1 (or the pseudogene TRBV3-2) to TRBJ2-1; no clear D. The CDR3 totals 11 residues. The V end lost 2 bases, the J end lost 7 bases, and 3 bases lay between the germline ends. Germline CDR1 is LGHDT and CDR2 is YNNKEL (reference sequence). CDR3 nucleotides: TGTGCCAGCAGCCAACTAAATGAGCAGTTCTTC. The encoded protein is CASSQLNEQFF.

This chain links TRBV5-1 with TRBJ2-3; no reliable D call. Germline CDR1 and CDR2: SGHRS and YFSETQ. The CDR3 spans 12 residues. V gave up 0 bases and J gave up 6 bases, with 5 bases separating them. For the CDR3, the DNA is TGCGCCAGCAGCTTGGACGGGGATACGCAGTATTTT. Its translation: CASSLDGDTQYF.

V gene TRBV18 combines with J gene TRBJ2-1; TRBD2 matches 13 bases. J was trimmed by 5 bases and V by 5 bases; bases with no gene match: 3. This CDR3 spans 15 amino acids. Per germline, CDR1 KGHSH and CDR2 LQKENI. The DNA of the CDR3 is TGTGCCAGCTCAACTAGCGGGAGGGGTGACAATGAGCAGTTCTTC. Translating gives CASSTSGRGDNEQFF.

The V and J genes are TRBV6-1 and TRBJ2-3; possible D gene TRBD2, 5 bases. This CDR3 spans 15 amino acids. CDR1 and CDR2 from the germline V gene are MNHNS and SASEGT. V was clipped by 3 bases and J by 2 bases, with 12 bases between them. The CDR3 sequence is CASSDVTTITDTQYF. The DNA for the CDR3 is TGTGCCAGCAGTGACGTGACTACTATCACAGATACGCAGTATTTT.

The chain is built from TRBV7-3 and TRBJ2-1, with 8 nucleotides matching TRBD1. Per germline, CDR1 SGHTA and CDR2 FQGTGA. The V segment lost 2 bases and the J segment 0 bases; nucleotides outside the gene matches: 3. This CDR3 is built from 16 residues. This CDR3 is CASSLFGTGSYNEQFF. The CDR3 DNA follows: TGTGCCAGCAGCTTATTTGGGACAGGCTCCTACAATGAGCAGTTCTTC.

This clone was found a few times. V gene TRBV9 combines with J gene TRBJ2-7; D is ambiguous. Trimming pared 0 bases from V and 3 bases from J, leaving 13 bases between. Germline CDR1 reads SGDLS; CDR2 reads YYNGEE. The CDR3 is 15 residues long. CDR3 nucleotide sequence: TGTGCCAGCAGCGTAGGTCCCCTGCCTAGCTACGAGCAGTACTTC. Protein sequence: CASSVGPLPSYEQYF.

This CDR3 reads CSVATGTGSYGYTF. The DNA of the CDR3 is TGCAGCGTCGCAACCGGGACAGGGTCCTATGGCTACACCTTC. V usage is TRBV29-1 and J usage is TRBJ1-2, with 9 bases that match TRBD1. Germline V CDR1 and CDR2: SQVTM, ANQGSEA. V was clipped by 6 bases and J by 4 bases; unmatched bases: 9. The CDR3 runs 14 residues.

This clone was detected once. V usage is TRBV27 and J usage is TRBJ1-5; TRBD1 agrees at 9 bases. V was clipped by 0 bases and J by 0 bases; unmatched bases: 3. The CDR3 sequence is 17 residues long. The germline CDR1 and CDR2 sequences are MNHEY and SMNVEV (reference sequence). CDR3 in amino acids: CASSLSKGQGSNQPQHF. CDR3 DNA sequence: TGTGCCAGCAGTTTATCTAAGGGACAGGGTAGCAATCAGCCCCAGCATTTT.

V is TRBV6-1 and J is TRBJ2-6; D perhaps matches TRBD1 (5 bases). V was pared by 1 base and J by 2 bases, with 6 bases between. This CDR3 comprises 15 residues. Germline values: CDR1 MNHNS, CDR2 SASEGT. CDR3 residues: CASSEEGTGANVLTF. The CDR3 DNA is TGTGCCAGCAGTGAAGAGGGGACTGGGGCCAACGTCCTGACTTTC.